This entry lists 6 T cell receptor beta chains sequenced from one sample in a study of OX40 agonist ivuxolimab in advanced cancers. TCRdb keeps only in-frame clones here, not all; method: immunoSEQ multiplex PCR. In the table there are about 64,000 clones, 82% of which are singletons. The sample here was CD4+ or CD8+ T cells sorted from blood, taken in a trial of the OX40 agonist ivuxolimab. All receptors derive from an adult with an advanced solid tumor such as melanoma, head and neck, liver or kidney cancer.

The rearrangement links TRBV29-1 to TRBJ2-3; D is unresolved. This CDR3 contains 13 residues. Germline CDR1 is SQVTM and CDR2 is ANQGSEA. Trimming took off 2 bases at V and 2 bases at J, with 8 bases between the two ends. The chain's CDR3 is CSVELQLTDTQYF. CDR3 sequence (DNA): TGCAGCGTTGAATTACAGCTCACAGATACGCAGTATTTT.

The chain uses TRBV5-1 and TRBJ2-5; the match to TRBD2 covers 9 bases. The CDR3 is 16 residues long. Trimming removed 0 bases from V and 4 bases from J; junction bases left unmatched: 7. The germline V gene has CDR1 SGHRS and CDR2 YFSETQ. CDR3 region: CASSLAGTSRGETQYF. As DNA, the CDR3 is TGCGCCAGCAGCTTGGCCGGGACTAGCAGGGGAGAGACCCAGTACTTC. Filled out from reference TRBV5-1 and TRBJ2-5, the complete variable domain reads KAGVTQTPRYLIKTRGQQVTLSCSPISGHRSVSWYQQTPGQGLQFLFEYFSETQRNKGNFPGRFSGRQFSNSRSEMNVSTLELGDSALYLCASSLAGTSRGETQYFGPGTRLLVL.

The V call is TRBV11-1, the J call TRBJ2-3, with D unclear. This CDR3 spans 13 amino acids. Germline CDR1 SGHAT, CDR2 FQDESV (reference sequence). Trimming removed 2 bases at V and 5 bases at J, with 8 bases between. CDR3 region: CASSLNQKDTQYF. CDR3 coding DNA: TGTGCCAGCAGCTTAAACCAAAAAGATACGCAGTATTTT.

The chain uses TRBV18 and TRBJ2-4; 8 nucleotides agree with TRBD1. Trimming removed 3 bases from V and 3 bases from J; junction bases left unmatched: 1. The germline gives CDR1 KGHSH, CDR2 LQKENI. This CDR3 is built from 14 residues. CDR3 sequence (DNA): TGTGCCAGCTCACCGGACAGGGACAAAAACATTCAGTACTTC. Encoded protein: CASSPDRDKNIQYF.

J is TRBJ2-2 and V is TRBV7-8; D unresolved. CDR3 length: 15 residues. CDR1 SGHVS and CDR2 FQNEAQ come from the germline V gene. The V gene lost 3 bases and the J gene lost 1 base, with 9 bases spanning the gap. For the CDR3, the DNA is TGTGCCAGCAGCTTTAGTACCTTGAACACCGGGGAGCTGTTTTTT. It codes for CASSFSTLNTGELFF.

The rearrangement uses TRBV5-1 and TRBJ2-2; 8 bases fit TRBD2. Trimming at V came to 4 bases and at J to 1 base, leaving 3 bases not matched to a gene. This CDR3 is built from 15 residues. Germline lookup yields CDR1 SGHRS and CDR2 YFSETQ. This chain's CDR3 is CASSQTSENTGELFF. CDR3 nucleotides: TGCGCCAGCAGCCAGACTAGCGAGAACACCGGGGAGCTGTTTTTT.